The 8 T cell receptor beta chains below were found in one sample sequenced in a study of blood T cell repertoires in COVID-19. Data came from immunoSEQ multiplex PCR; TCRdb stores just in-frame clones and leaves some out. The sample has around 97,000 clones; around four fifths are singletons. The source material was peripheral blood. These receptors all stem from a human donor in a cohort sampled during active COVID-19.

The chain employs TRBV18 and TRBJ1-2; 8 bases are shared with TRBD1. CDR1 is KGHSH and CDR2 is LQKENI in the germline V gene. The CDR3 consists of 16 residues. Unmatched junction bases numbered 7, after V lost 3 bases and J lost 1 base. CDR3 residues: CASSPSLGQDNYGYTF. The DNA for the CDR3 is TGTGCCAGCTCACCCTCCTTGGGACAGGATAACTATGGCTACACCTTC.

V gene TRBV12-5 combines with J gene TRBJ2-7; D is possibly TRBD2 (6 bases). Germline CDR1 and CDR2: LGHNT and FRNRAP. The germline V and J ends were trimmed by 3 bases and 6 bases, with 12 bases remaining between them. The CDR3 loop spans 13 amino acids. The CDR3 spells CASGFGQGGEQYF. The DNA of the CDR3 is TGTGCTAGTGGTTTTGGTCAGGGAGGCGAGCAGTACTTC.

The J gene is TRBJ2-1, the V gene TRBV12-3 or TRBV12-4, with D perhaps matching TRBD1 (6 bases). V gave up 6 bases and J gave up 5 bases, with 8 bases separating them. The CDR3 has 12 amino acids. The CDR3 region is CASRRTDNEQFF. CDR3 in DNA: TGTGCCAGCAGACGGACAGACAATGAGCAGTTCTTC.

V gene TRBV5-1 combines with J gene TRBJ2-3, with 11 bases fitting TRBD2. V was clipped by 4 bases and J by 4 bases; unmatched bases: 11. In germline, CDR1 is SGHRS, CDR2 YFSETQ. CDR3 length equals 17 residues. CDR3 amino acids: CASSRPLAGGGADTQYF. The CDR3 nucleotides read TGCGCCAGCAGCCGACCCCTAGCGGGGGGCGGGGCAGATACGCAGTATTTT. The full variable domain, with the rest looked up from reference TRBV5-1 and TRBJ2-3, is KAGVTQTPRYLIKTRGQQVTLSCSPISGHRSVSWYQQTPGQGLQFLFEYFSETQRNKGNFPGRFSGRQFSNSRSEMNVSTLELGDSALYLCASSRPLAGGGADTQYFGPGTRLTVL.

This clone has just one count. The chain is built from TRBV7-8 and TRBJ2-7; D gene uncertain. The germline V and J ends were trimmed by 1 base and 0 bases, with 13 bases remaining between them. The CDR3 has 16 amino acids. Germline CDR1 is SGHVS and CDR2 is FQNEAQ. Here the CDR3 DNA reads TGTGCCAGCAGCTTAGGTCGACTCCTCCTCTCCTACGAGCAGTACTTC. Protein: CASSLGRLLLSYEQYF.

The chain uses TRBV5-1 and TRBJ2-7; D might be TRBD1 (7 bases). CDR3 length: 15 residues. The germline V and J ends were trimmed by 3 bases and 3 bases, with 16 bases remaining between them. Germline V gene lookup returns CDR1 SGHRS and CDR2 YFSETQ. Written as DNA, the CDR3 is TGCGCCAGCAGCTCGACAGGGTGGGGGGTCTACGAGCAGTACTTC. The encoded protein is CASSSTGWGVYEQYF.

The genes are TRBV2 and TRBJ1-2, with TRBD1 matching over 12 bases. The CDR3 sequence is 18 residues long. Per the germline V gene, CDR1 is SNHLY and CDR2 is FYNNEI. Trimming removed 8 bases from V and 8 bases from J; junction bases left unmatched: 21. The CDR3 sequence is CASGTGTGGVFNIRGYTF. Here the CDR3 DNA reads TGTGCCAGCGGGACCGGGACAGGGGGCGTCTTTAACATCAGGGGCTACACCTTC.

This sequence joins TRBV6-1 and TRBJ2-7, with D perhaps matching TRBD2 (6 bases). The CDR3 extends over 16 amino acids. Trimming removed 2 bases from V and 0 bases from J, with 14 bases in between. The germline gives CDR1 MNHNS, CDR2 SASEGT. DNA for the CDR3: TGTGCCAGCAGTGAAAATTGGGGTAGCGGCTCCTACGAGCAGTACTTC. Translation: CASSENWGSGSYEQYF.